This T cell receptor (beta chain) is from a study of blood T cell repertoires in COVID-19. There are 12 residues in the CDR3. The ends were cut back, 0 bases at V and 5 bases at J, with 4 bases in the middle. Assay: immunoSEQ multiplex PCR; the TCRdb copy retains only in-frame clones and omits some. This table holds roughly 65,000 clones, over 85% found once. The origin of this receptor is a man between 65 and 80 years old with active COVID-19. The gene calls are TRBV12-3 or TRBV12-4 and TRBJ2-5; D is unclear. The sample consisted of peripheral blood. CDR3 protein: CASSLAPETQYF. As DNA, the CDR3 is TGTGCCAGCAGTTTAGCCCCGGAGACCCAGTACTTC.